These 21 T cell receptor beta chains came from one sample sequenced in a study of CD8 T cells in Susac syndrome. The RNA, about 0.45 to 1 ug, was put through reverse transcription using random hexamers. MiXCR, run by TCRdb on the immunoSEQ multiplex PCR reads, gives a single entry per CDR3 protein. The table lists some 140,000 distinct CDR3 sequences, 95% of them singletons, with around 0.2% in the top ten. Sequencing was done on a sample of CD8+ T cells from PBMCs. Receptors were obtained from a human donor with Susac syndrome.

The V and J genes are TRBV9 and TRBJ1-3; no clear D. The CDR3 length is 14 residues. Germline V CDR1 and CDR2: SGDLS, YYNGEE. V was cut by 1 base and J by 1 base, with 6 bases left in between. The CDR3 reads CASSVFESGNTIYF. The CDR3 DNA follows: TGTGCCAGCAGCGTATTTGAGTCTGGAAACACCATATATTTT. The full variable domain, rest sourced from reference TRBV9 and TRBJ1-3, is DSGVTQTPKHLITATGQRVTLRCSPRSGDLSVYWYQQSLDQGLQFLIQYYNGEERAKGNILERFSAQQFPDLHSELNLSSLELGDSALYFCASSVFESGNTIYFGEGSWLTVV.

This chain joins TRBV27 and TRBJ2-5; 7 bases are a match to TRBD2. The CDR3 is 13 amino acids. CDR1 is MNHEY and CDR2 is SMNVEV in the germline V gene (reference sequence). The J segment lost 6 bases and the V segment lost 5 bases, leaving 6 bases of the junction unmatched. The CDR3 sequence is CASSGGVLKTQYF. The CDR3 DNA reads as TGTGCCAGCAGTGGGGGGGTCCTGAAGACCCAGTACTTC.

The V gene is TRBV5-1, the J gene TRBJ2-7; D unclear. This CDR3 contains 14 residues. Trimming took 4 bases from V and 5 from J, leaving 16 bases between them. CDR1 is SGHRS, CDR2 YFSETQ, per germline. CDR3 sequence (DNA): TGCGCCAGCAGCCCCGCCGGGTCGTCGAACGAGCAGTACTTC. Encoded protein: CASSPAGSSNEQYF.

J is TRBJ2-7 and V is TRBV30; a possible D gene is TRBD1 (5 bases). Trimming removed 0 bases from V and 1 base from J, with 10 bases in between. Germline V lookup: CDR1 GTSNPN, CDR2 SVGIG (reference sequence). CDR3 length equals 14 residues. CDR3 coding DNA: TGTGCCTGGAGTGTAAGTGCAGGGTCCTACGAGCAGTACTTC. Translated: CAWSVSAGSYEQYF.

This chain links TRBV10-3 with TRBJ2-5; 8 positions agree with TRBD2. V lost 0 bases and J lost 5; bases outside the gene matches: 5. Germline V CDR1 and CDR2: ENHRY, SYGVKD. This CDR3 has 15 residues. DNA of the CDR3: TGTGCCATCAGTGAGTCGGATAGCGGGGAGGAGACCCAGTACTTC. The encoded protein is CAISESDSGEETQYF.

The chain joins TRBV6-5 to TRBJ2-1; D call uncertain. V gave up 1 base and J gave up 2 bases, with 21 bases separating them. In germline, CDR1 is MNHEY, CDR2 SVGAGI. This CDR3 has 19 amino acids. The CDR3: CASSYFAQPYAATYNEQFF. The CDR3 DNA follows: TGTGCCAGCAGTTACTTTGCCCAGCCCTACGCGGCCACCTACAATGAGCAGTTCTTC.

The CDR3 sequence: CASRTGTMNTEAFF. Written as DNA, the CDR3 is TGCGCCAGCAGGACAGGCACCATGAACACTGAAGCTTTCTTT. The V and J genes are TRBV5-1 and TRBJ1-1, with D maybe TRBD1 (6 bases). CDR3 length: 14 amino acids. Deletions cut 5 bases from V and 0 bases from J, with 11 bases between. CDR1 is SGHRS, CDR2 YFSETQ, per germline.

The chain is built from TRBV3-1 and TRBJ2-7; D unclear. The CDR3 sequence is 15 residues long. Germline CDR1 LGHDT, CDR2 YNNKEL (reference sequence). V was clipped by 5 bases and J by 2 bases, with 16 bases between them. CDR3 sequence: CASSTRDGKPYEQYF. The CDR3, as DNA: TGTGCCAGCAGCACCCGCGATGGGAAGCCCTACGAGCAGTACTTC.

This rearrangement joins TRBV6-1 to TRBJ2-5; 12 bases match TRBD2. V lost 5 bases to trimming and J lost 2 bases; unmatched junction nucleotides: 9. Germline V gene data show CDR1 as MNHNS and CDR2 as SASEGT. This CDR3 contains 17 residues. The CDR3 region has the DNA TGTGCCAGCAGTCAGGGACTAGCGGGCCTAGAACAAGAGACCCAGTACTTC. It encodes CASSQGLAGLEQETQYF.

The V call is TRBV30, the J call TRBJ1-1, with D possibly being TRBD1 (6 bases). The CDR3 sequence is 13 residues long. V was trimmed by 4 bases and J by 1 base, leaving 10 bases between them. Germline CDR1 reads GTSNPN; CDR2 reads SVGIG (reference sequence). In nucleotides, the CDR3 is TGTGCCTGGAAAAACAGGGAGAACACTGAAGCTTTCTTT. It encodes CAWKNRENTEAFF.

This sequence joins TRBV5-1 and TRBJ2-7, with 7 bases fitting TRBD2. The CDR3 is made up of 14 amino acids. Unmatched junction bases numbered 3, after V lost 1 base and J lost 2 bases. Per germline, CDR1 SGHRS and CDR2 YFSETQ. The CDR3 DNA reads as TGCGCCAGCAGCTTGCGCGGGAGCACCTACGAGCAGTACTTC. It yields the protein CASSLRGSTYEQYF.

The genes are TRBV5-6 and TRBJ2-1, with 7 bases lining up with TRBD2. The trim removed 3 bases at V and 3 bases at J, leaving 3 bases unmatched. This CDR3 has 14 residues. Germline assignment: CDR1 SGHDT and CDR2 YYEEEE. The CDR3 is CASSYSGHYNEQFF. The CDR3 DNA reads TGTGCCAGCAGCTATAGCGGGCACTACAATGAGCAGTTCTTC. The full variable domain, in which reference TRBV5-6 and TRBJ2-1 provide the parts outside the CDR3, is DAGVTQSPTHLIKTRGQQVTLRCSPKSGHDTVSWYQQALGQGPQFIFQYYEEEERQRGNFPDRFSGHQFPNYSSELNVNALLLGDSALYLCASSYSGHYNEQFFGPGTRLTVL.

The CDR3 loop reads CASSLGQLGEQYF. DNA of the CDR3: TGTGCCAGCAGCTTAGGGCAGCTCGGGGAGCAGTACTTC. V and J are TRBV7-8 and TRBJ2-7; no definite D call. The V end was cut by 1 base, the J end by 7 bases, with 11 bases between. The germline V gene has CDR1 SGHVS and CDR2 FQNEAQ. The length of the CDR3 is 13 residues. The full variable domain, completed using reference TRBV7-8 and TRBJ2-7, is GAGVSQSPRYKVAKRGQDVALRCDPISGHVSLFWYQQALGQGPEFLTYFQNEAQLDKSGLPSDRFFAERPEGSVSTLKIQRTQQEDSAVYLCASSLGQLGEQYFGPGTRLTVT.

This clonotype was seen only once. The chain combines TRBV21-1 with TRBJ2-7; the table's D gene call, TRBD1, was not cross checked with the DNA. TRBV21-1 represents a pseudogene. The CDR3 sequence is 17 residues long. CDR3 DNA: TGTGCCAGCAGCAAACGAATTAGCCGGGACAAGCCCTACGAGCAGTACTTC. It yields the protein CASSKRISRDKPYEQYF.

The J gene is TRBJ1-5, the V gene TRBV27, with D tentatively TRBD1 (5 bases). V dropped 11 bases and J dropped 11 bases, with 28 bases sitting between them. The CDR3 runs to 15 residues. Germline CDR1 and CDR2: MNHEY and SMNVEV (reference sequence). For the CDR3, the DNA is TGTGCCGTGGACCTCGGGGCGATATTCCTCCAGGCCCAGCATTTT. Translating it yields CAVDLGAIFLQAQHF.

In this sample, this clonotype turned up once. The chain couples TRBV30 to TRBJ1-5, with D hard to call. There are 15 residues in the CDR3. Trimming removed 0 bases from V and 3 bases from J, with 12 bases in between. Germline-derived CDR1 and CDR2 are GTSNPN and SVGIG (reference sequence). In nucleotides, the CDR3 is TGTGCCTGGAGTGTAGATTACGGGTCCAATCAGCCCCAGCATTTT. Protein sequence: CAWSVDYGSNQPQHF.

This CDR3 is CSARDHATGGTYNEQFF. The CDR3, as DNA: TGCAGTGCTAGAGATCACGCGACAGGGGGCACCTACAATGAGCAGTTCTTC. The chain combines TRBV20-1 with TRBJ2-1, with 10 bases matching TRBD1. The CDR3 runs to 17 residues. The trim removed 0 bases at V and 2 bases at J, leaving 7 bases unmatched. CDR1 DFQATT and CDR2 SNEGSKA come from the germline V gene (reference sequence).

This chain joins TRBV5-1 and TRBJ2-2; D uncertain. The germline V gene encodes CDR1 SGHRS and CDR2 YFSETQ. The germline V and J ends were trimmed by 2 bases and 5 bases, with 19 bases remaining between them. CDR3 length equals 17 residues. In DNA form, the CDR3 reads TGCGCCAGCAGCTTTCCGACCCACCTAGAACTAACCGGGGAGCTGTTTTTT. Residues: CASSFPTHLELTGELFF.

The chain joins TRBV29-1 to TRBJ2-5; 7 nucleotides align to TRBD2. Germline V gene lookup returns CDR1 SQVTM and CDR2 ANQGSEA. This CDR3 region has 13 residues. The trim removed 3 bases at V and 3 bases at J, leaving 4 bases unmatched. Written as DNA, the CDR3 is TGCAGCGTTGAGGGAGGGTTTGAAGAGACCCAGTACTTC. It codes for CSVEGGFEETQYF.

The chain uses TRBV11-2 and TRBJ1-1; D may be TRBD1 (6 bases). This CDR3 has 13 amino acids. Trimming cost V 7 bases and J 3 bases, with 12 bases left between them. Germline V gives CDR1 SGHAT, CDR2 FQNNGV. The CDR3 spells CASTLGGHTEAFF. The CDR3 bases are TGTGCCAGCACTTTGGGGGGCCACACTGAAGCTTTCTTT.

The chain couples TRBV4-1 to TRBJ1-2; weak D call: TRBD1 (5 bases). Between the trimmed V and J ends, which lost 0 bases and 4 bases, there was a span of 12 bases. Germline V gene lookup returns CDR1 MGHRA and CDR2 YSYEKL. The CDR3 is 15 amino acids. CDR3 loop: CASSQDLGEGYGYTF. DNA for the CDR3: TGCGCCAGCAGCCAAGATTTAGGGGAGGGCTATGGCTACACCTTC.